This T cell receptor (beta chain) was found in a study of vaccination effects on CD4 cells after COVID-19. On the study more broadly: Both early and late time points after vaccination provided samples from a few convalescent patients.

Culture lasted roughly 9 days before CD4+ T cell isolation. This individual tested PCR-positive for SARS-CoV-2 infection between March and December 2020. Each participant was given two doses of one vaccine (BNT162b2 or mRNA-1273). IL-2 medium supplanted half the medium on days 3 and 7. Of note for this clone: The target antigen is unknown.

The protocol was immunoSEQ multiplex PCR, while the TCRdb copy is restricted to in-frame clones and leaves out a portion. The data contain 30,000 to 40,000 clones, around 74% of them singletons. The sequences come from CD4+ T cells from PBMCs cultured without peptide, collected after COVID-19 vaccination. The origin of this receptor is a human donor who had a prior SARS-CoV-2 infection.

This CDR3 reads CASGFAGTSGADTQYF. The CDR3 DNA follows: TGTGCTAGTGGTTTCGCCGGGACTAGCGGAGCAGATACGCAGTATTTT. The chain couples TRBV12-5 to TRBJ2-3; 11 nucleotides align to TRBD2. The CDR3 is 16 residues long. Germline V CDR1 and CDR2: LGHNT, FRNRAP. The J segment lost 4 bases and the V segment lost 3 bases, leaving 6 bases of the junction unmatched. The full variable domain, rest sourced from reference TRBV12-5 and TRBJ2-3, is DARVTQTPRHKVTEMGQEVTMRCQPILGHNTVFWYRQTMMQGLELLAYFRNRAPLDDSGMPKDRFSAEMPDATLATLKIQPSEPRDSAVYFCASGFAGTSGADTQYFGPGTRLTVL.